The 15 T cell receptor beta chains below come from one sample, sequenced in a study of cytomegalovirus exposure and HLA in healthy donors. PCR amplification relied on 60 Vbeta primers (plus 13 Jbeta primers). TCRdb keeps only in-frame clones here, not all; method: immunoSEQ multiplex PCR. This table has 150,000 to 200,000 clones, around 80% appearing once. Sequenced sample: PBMCs. These receptors were taken from a human donor in good health.

The chain is built from TRBV2 and TRBJ2-5, with TRBD1 identical over 8 bases. This CDR3 has 16 residues. The V gene end was trimmed by 0 bases and the J gene end by 5 bases; junction bases not matched to a gene: 8. The V gene's germline CDR1 is SNHLY and CDR2 FYNNEI. The CDR3 protein is CASSEAGQGAWETQYF. In nucleotides, the CDR3 is TGTGCCAGCAGTGAAGCGGGCCAGGGGGCTTGGGAGACCCAGTACTTC.

The V gene is TRBV7-8, the J gene TRBJ2-2; D ambiguous. V was pared by 0 bases and J by 6 bases, with 17 bases between. Germline V lookup: CDR1 SGHVS, CDR2 FQNEAQ. CDR3 length: 17 amino acids. CDR3 protein: CASSLAPQVVKAGELFF. CDR3 DNA sequence: TGTGCCAGCAGCTTAGCGCCCCAGGTAGTGAAGGCCGGGGAGCTGTTTTTT. Looking up the rest from reference TRBV7-8 and TRBJ2-2 gives the full variable domain: GAGVSQSPRYKVAKRGQDVALRCDPISGHVSLFWYQQALGQGPEFLTYFQNEAQLDKSGLPSDRFFAERPEGSVSTLKIQRTQQEDSAVYLCASSLAPQVVKAGELFFGEGSRLTVL.

A word on this clone: This sample includes further DNA sequences coding for the same CDR3. The genes are TRBV6-5 and TRBJ1-1; 8 nucleotides line up with TRBD1. With V trimmed by 5 bases and J by 5 bases, 1 base remained unmatched. Looked up from germline, CDR1 is MNHEY and CDR2 is SVGAGI. This CDR3 is 12 amino acids long. The CDR3 region is CASSDRGTEAFF. The DNA for the CDR3 is TGTGCCAGCAGTGACAGGGGTACTGAAGCTTTCTTT.

This sequence joins TRBV4-3 and TRBJ1-3; possibly TRBD1 for D (5 bases). Per germline, CDR1 LGHNA and CDR2 YSLEER. The CDR3 is made up of 18 amino acids. V was trimmed by 1 base and J by 0 bases, leaving 16 bases between them. The CDR3 is CASSQGPGQTGSGNTIYF. The CDR3 bases are TGCGCCAGCAGCCAAGGGCCCGGCCAAACAGGCTCTGGAAACACCATATATTTT.

This chain connects TRBV11-3 to TRBJ1-6; 7 bases line up with TRBD1. The V and J ends lost 3 bases and 9 bases, in that order; junction bases with no gene match: 5. Per germline, CDR1 SGHNT and CDR2 YENEEA. The CDR3 has 14 amino acids. Here the CDR3 reads CASSFATGSSPLHF. The CDR3 DNA reads TGTGCCAGCAGCTTTGCGACAGGGTCTTCACCCCTCCACTTT.

The chain employs TRBV27 and TRBJ1-5; tentatively, D is TRBD1 (5 bases). V lost 2 bases and J lost 4, with 15 bases in between. The CDR3 totals 16 residues. In germline, CDR1 is MNHEY, CDR2 SMNVEV (reference sequence). The CDR3 sequence is CASSLGRPRGNQPQHF. CDR3 nucleotides: TGTGCCAGCAGTTTAGGTCGCCCTCGGGGGAATCAGCCCCAGCATTTT.

The chain links TRBV6-5 to TRBJ2-7, with D perhaps TRBD1 (6 bases). This CDR3 has 14 residues. The V end lost 2 bases, the J end lost 4 bases, and 12 bases lay between the germline ends. Germline-derived CDR1 and CDR2 are MNHEY and SVGAGI. CDR3 sequence (DNA): TGTGCCAGCAGTTACACCCGGACAGCTTACGAGCAGTACTTC. This codes for CASSYTRTAYEQYF.

This clone was detected a few times. The chain links TRBV6-6 to TRBJ1-4; D not certain. The germline gives CDR1 MNHNY, CDR2 SVGAGI (reference sequence). The V and J ends lost 8 bases and 0 bases respectively, with 10 bases between them. The CDR3 consists of 14 residues. DNA of the CDR3: TGTGCCAGCCAGAGGGCTGCAACTAATGAAAAACTGTTTTTT. It yields the protein CASQRAATNEKLFF.

In its sample, this clone was seen once. The rearrangement uses TRBV18 and TRBJ1-4; 10 nucleotides line up with TRBD1. CDR1 and CDR2 (germline): KGHSH, LQKENI. The CDR3 consists of 15 residues. J lost 5 bases, V lost 6 bases, and 6 bases had no gene match. CDR3 coding DNA: TGTGCCAGCTCGGGACAGGGGCAAATGAATGAAAAACTGTTTTTT. This translates into CASSGQGQMNEKLFF.

In this sample, this clone turned up a few times. The genes are TRBV6-5 and TRBJ2-7; 8 nucleotides align to TRBD1. From germline, CDR1 is MNHEY and CDR2 SVGAGI. The trim removed 6 bases at V and 3 bases at J, leaving 7 bases unmatched. The length of the CDR3 is 14 residues. CDR3 protein: CASSQRTGFYEQYF. In nucleotides, the CDR3 is TGTGCCAGCAGCCAACGGACAGGGTTCTACGAGCAGTACTTC.

On this clone itself: Other DNA variants within this sample encode the same CDR3. The rearrangement joins TRBV11-2 to TRBJ2-7; 9 bases map to TRBD1. The CDR3 sequence is 14 residues long. CDR1 is SGHAT and CDR2 is FQNNGV in the germline V gene. V lost 1 base to trimming and J lost 2 bases; unmatched junction nucleotides: 0. CDR3: CASSLGTGAYEQYF. CDR3 bases: TGTGCCAGCAGCTTAGGGACAGGGGCCTACGAGCAGTACTTC.

This clone has just a few counts. This sequence joins TRBV5-4 and TRBJ2-7, with D perhaps TRBD1 (7 bases). Per germline, CDR1 SGHNT and CDR2 YYREEE (reference sequence). The CDR3 runs 15 residues. V was pared by 4 bases and J by 0 bases, with 14 bases between. The CDR3 sequence is CASSRGTDISYEQYF. As DNA, the CDR3 is TGTGCCAGCAGCCGCGGGACAGACATCTCCTACGAGCAGTACTTC.

This chain joins TRBV7-9 and TRBJ2-5; perhaps TRBD2 as D (6 bases). CDR3 length: 15 residues. From germline, CDR1 is SEHNR and CDR2 FQNEAQ (reference sequence). V lost 1 base and J 3 bases, leaving 12 bases between the germline ends. The CDR3 reads CASSLGPGLEETQYF. The CDR3 region has the DNA TGTGCCAGCAGCTTAGGACCGGGACTTGAAGAGACCCAGTACTTC.

This clone was observed a single time. V usage is TRBV10-3 and J usage is TRBJ2-1, with a possible D match to TRBD2 (7 bases). Trimming stripped 4 bases from V and 7 bases from J, with 20 bases between. The CDR3 is 16 residues long. Germline V CDR1 and CDR2: ENHRY, SYGVKD. The CDR3 sequence is CAISGGRGALGNEQFF. CDR3 sequence (DNA): TGTGCCATCAGTGGCGGTCGGGGGGCTTTAGGGAATGAGCAGTTCTTC.

The V gene is TRBV7-2, the J gene TRBJ1-4, with a tentative D call TRBD1 (5 bases). V was trimmed by 8 bases and J by 7 bases, leaving 17 bases between them. This CDR3 is 14 amino acids long. In germline, CDR1 is SGHTA, CDR2 FQGNSA. The CDR3 here is CASSIDSRSEKLFF. The CDR3 coding sequence is TGTGCCAGCTCAATAGACAGCCGTTCTGAAAAACTGTTTTTT.